This note documents a single T cell receptor beta chain sequence. Its antigen is undetermined. This entry belongs to a study of shared clonotypes between healthy human individuals. Study overall: Used for every donor were three CD4 naive, three CD4 memory, two CD8 naive and one CD8 memory plate.

The study, taken as a whole, reports: In the sorted subsets, rarefaction showed sequencing was incomplete despite large depth.

Assay execution proceeded at the deep level. Profiled with immunoSEQ multiplex PCR; TCRdb holds only in-frame clones, not every one. This sample carries about 2.4 million clones, 93% of them seen once, and the ten largest clones take 0.36%. With V trimmed by 8 bases and J by 2 bases, 4 bases remained unmatched. Germline lookup yields CDR1 SGHAT and CDR2 FQNNGV. The CDR3 extends over 14 amino acids. Sequences were obtained from naive CD4+ T cells from PBMCs. Subset reported: CD45RA+ positively selected. The receptor comes from a man aged 18 to 30 in good health. Some clones in this sample may be carry-over from other donors' samples. The gene calls are TRBV11-2 and TRBJ2-1, with 9 bases fitting TRBD2. Here the CDR3 reads CASDGGRAYNEQFF. As DNA, the CDR3 is TGTGCCAGCGACGGCGGGAGGGCCTACAATGAGCAGTTCTTC.